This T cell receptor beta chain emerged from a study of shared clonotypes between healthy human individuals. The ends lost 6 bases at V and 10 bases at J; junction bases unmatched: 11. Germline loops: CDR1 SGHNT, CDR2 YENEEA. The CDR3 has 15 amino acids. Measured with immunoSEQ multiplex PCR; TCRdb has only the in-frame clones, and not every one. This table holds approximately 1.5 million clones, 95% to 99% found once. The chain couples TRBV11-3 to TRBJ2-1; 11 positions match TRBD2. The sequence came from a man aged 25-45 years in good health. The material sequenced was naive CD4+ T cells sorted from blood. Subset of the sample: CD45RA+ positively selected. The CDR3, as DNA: TGTGCCAGCAGTCGAGGACTAGCGGGTACGGAGGAGCAGTTCTTC. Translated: CASSRGLAGTEEQFF.